The clone carrying this T cell receptor (beta chain) was recorded at least ten times. Naive CD8 T cells, phenotype CD8+CD4-CCR7+CD45RA+, were sorted. This record comes from a study of molecular identifiers for immune sequencing clone quantification. This CDR3 spans 13 amino acids. CDR1 is GTSNPN and CDR2 is SVGIG in the germline V gene (reference sequence). V was shortened by 0 bases and J by 9 bases, with 12 bases between the two germline ends. TCRdb reanalysed the PCR reads using MiXCR and keeps one entry per CDR3 protein. The sample includes about 640,000 distinct CDR3 sequences, nearly 20% of them seen just once.

The receptor was isolated from a human donor in good health. Some libraries in this study had Jurkat cell RNA spiked in. Input material: naive CD8+ T cells from blood, with Jurkat cell RNA spiked in. Subset meaning: FACS-sorted CD8+CD4-CCR7+CD45RA+ naive T cells. The chain is built from TRBV30 and TRBJ2-1; no reliable D call. CDR3 loop: CAWSVTESSEQFF. The CDR3 DNA is TGTGCCTGGAGTGTAACCGAGAGTAGTGAGCAGTTCTTC.